This record covers a single T cell receptor (beta chain). This record belongs to a study of technical replicates of blood from a handful of donors. Profiling relied on immunoSEQ multiplex PCR, and the TCRdb table lists in-frame clones only, not all of them. The sample holds roughly 70,000 clones; 90% are singletons and the top ten take 4.7%. Sequencing was performed on PBMCs. The TCR originated in a human donor in good health. Some clones in this sample may be carry-over from other donors' samples.

The CDR3 DNA reads TGTGCCACCAGCAGAAGGGACAGGGATTACGAGCAGTACTTC. This codes for CATSRRDRDYEQYF. V gene TRBV15 combines with J gene TRBJ2-7, with 9 bases lining up with TRBD1. This CDR3 comprises 14 residues. V shed 2 bases, J shed 4 bases, and the junction held 3 bases outside the gene matches. CDR1 is LNHNV, CDR2 YYDKDF, per germline (reference sequence).